Listed here is a single TCR beta chain. Its antigen is unidentified. This specimen belongs to a study of blood T cells in healthy people across ages. Primers used in a second PCR of roughly 6 to 11 cycles were a sample-barcoded 5' primer and a J-beta primer mix. The yield of each sample was at least 3 million CDR3-containing paired-end reads. TCRdb re-called the 5' RACE reads with MiXCR, one entry per CDR3 protein. The table records over a million distinct CDR3 sequences, approximately 25% of them present only once. Overall study findings and caveats: Unsorted PBMCs blocked a conclusive comparison of naive and antigen-experienced cells. TCR beta diversity was tightly associated with the proportion of naive T cells.

This CDR3 has 15 amino acids. Germline CDR1 and CDR2: DFQATT and SNEGSKA (reference sequence). The sample was also reused in another study, on T cells of mothers and their children.

The sequence was collected from a girl aged 2 to 10 in good health. Sequences were obtained from blood. The chain is built from TRBV20-1 and TRBJ2-1, with D perhaps matching TRBD1 or TRBD2 (6 bases each). With the DNA end fitting TRBJ2-7 better, the J assignment may be wrong. The CDR3 DNA is TGCAGTGCTAGACACGGGGGCCGCAAAACCTACGAGCAGTACTTC. Translation gives CSARHGGRKTYEQYF.